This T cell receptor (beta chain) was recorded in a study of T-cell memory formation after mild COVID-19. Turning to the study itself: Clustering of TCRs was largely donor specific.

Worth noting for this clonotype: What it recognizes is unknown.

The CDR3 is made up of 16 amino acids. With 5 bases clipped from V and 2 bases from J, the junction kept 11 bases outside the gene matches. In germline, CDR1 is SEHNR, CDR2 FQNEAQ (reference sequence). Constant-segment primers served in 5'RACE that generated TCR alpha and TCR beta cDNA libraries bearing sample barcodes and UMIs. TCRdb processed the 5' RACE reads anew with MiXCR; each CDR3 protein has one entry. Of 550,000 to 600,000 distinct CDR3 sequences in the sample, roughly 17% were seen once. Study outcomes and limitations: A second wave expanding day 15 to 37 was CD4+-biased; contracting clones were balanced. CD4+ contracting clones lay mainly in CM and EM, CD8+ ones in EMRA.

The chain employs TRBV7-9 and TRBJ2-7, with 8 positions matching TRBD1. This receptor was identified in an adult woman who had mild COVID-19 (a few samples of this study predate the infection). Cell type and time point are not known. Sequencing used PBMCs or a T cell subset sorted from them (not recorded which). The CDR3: CASSPPGQGATYEQYF. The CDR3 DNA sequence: TGTGCCAGCAGCCCCCCAGGACAGGGTGCGACCTACGAGCAGTACTTC. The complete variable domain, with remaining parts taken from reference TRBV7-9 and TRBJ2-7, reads DTGVSQNPRHKITKRGQNVTFRCDPISEHNRLYWYRQTLGQGPEFLTYFQNEAQLEKSRLLSDRFSAERPKGSFSTLEIQRTEQGDSAMYLCASSPPGQGATYEQYFGPGTRLTVT.